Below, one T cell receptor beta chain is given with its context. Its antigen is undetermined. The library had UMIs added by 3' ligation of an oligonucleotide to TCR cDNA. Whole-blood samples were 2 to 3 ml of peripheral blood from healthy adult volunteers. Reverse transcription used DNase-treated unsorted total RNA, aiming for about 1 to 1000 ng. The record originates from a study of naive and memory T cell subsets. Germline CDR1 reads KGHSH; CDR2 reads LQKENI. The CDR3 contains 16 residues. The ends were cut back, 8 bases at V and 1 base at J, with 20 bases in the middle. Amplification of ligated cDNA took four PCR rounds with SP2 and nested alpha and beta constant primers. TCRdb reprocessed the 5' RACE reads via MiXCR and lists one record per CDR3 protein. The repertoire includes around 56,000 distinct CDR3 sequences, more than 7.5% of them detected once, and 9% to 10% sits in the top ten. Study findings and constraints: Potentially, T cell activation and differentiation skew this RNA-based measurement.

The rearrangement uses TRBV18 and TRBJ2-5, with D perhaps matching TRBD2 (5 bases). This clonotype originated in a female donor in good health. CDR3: CASTTGSSATQETQYF. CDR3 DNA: TGTGCCAGCACGACCGGTAGTAGCGCGACCCAAGAGACCCAGTACTTC. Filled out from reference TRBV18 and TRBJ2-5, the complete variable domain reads NAGVMQNPRHLVRRRGQEARLRCSPMKGHSHVYWYRQLPEEGLKFMVYLQKENIIDESGMPKERFSAEFPKEGPSILRIQQVVRGDSAAYFCASTTGSSATQETQYFGPGTRLLVL.